Each of the 6 T cell receptor beta chains below was sequenced from the same sample in a study of shared clonotypes between healthy human individuals (dated by TCRdb to between 2020 and 2021). The library was obtained by the immunoSEQ multiplex PCR assay. TCRdb took over this immuneACCESS table, retaining in-frame rearrangements with V and J assigned. Such tables are incomplete; in checked studies, under half of the missing clones stem from an unresolved V gene, and the remainder is unexplained. A total of 600,000 to 750,000 clones appear in this sample, around 70% of them only once. Approximately 1.8% of the sample rests with the top ten. The sample taken for sequencing was memory CD4+ T cells sorted from blood. Explained via the paper, the cell subset or site label denotes: CD45RA-negative fraction. The receptors derive from a woman in her twenties or thirties in good health.

The V call is TRBV27, the J call TRBJ1-3, with a tentative D call TRBD1 (6 bases). CDR1 and CDR2 (germline): MNHEY, SMNVEV (reference sequence). The CDR3 length is 15 residues. Trimming removed 7 bases from V and 2 bases from J, with 15 bases in between. CDR3 nucleotides: TGTGCCAGCACCGTTACAGGGACTCCTGGAAACACCATATATTTT. It is translated as CASTVTGTPGNTIYF.

This clone occurred once. The chain joins TRBV5-1 to TRBJ1-2; 12 bases are shared with TRBD1. Losses at the gene ends were 0 bases for V and 5 bases for J; bases not matched to a gene: 8. Per germline, CDR1 SGHRS and CDR2 YFSETQ. This CDR3 spans 17 amino acids. CDR3 DNA: TGCGCCAGCAGCTTGGCCGGGACAGGGGGCGCGAGATATGGCTACACCTTC. Translation: CASSLAGTGGARYGYTF.

The chain joins TRBV2 to TRBJ2-1; D gene ambiguous. Looked up from germline, CDR1 is SNHLY and CDR2 is FYNNEI. The CDR3 is made up of 10 amino acids. Trimming took 3 bases from V and 8 from J, leaving 2 bases between them. Here the CDR3 reads CASSDHEQFF. CDR3 in DNA: TGTGCCAGCAGTGATCATGAGCAGTTCTTC.

The chain couples TRBV6-5 to TRBJ2-5; D perhaps matches TRBD2 (7 bases). This CDR3 region has 16 residues. Per germline, CDR1 MNHEY and CDR2 SVGAGI. V was cut by 6 bases and J by 5 bases, with 22 bases left in between. The CDR3 sequence is CASSYAGGGRGETQYF. DNA for the CDR3: TGTGCCAGCAGCTACGCTGGGGGCGGGAGAGGGGAGACCCAGTACTTC.

DNA of the CDR3: TGTGCCAGCAGCTTAGTCTCCTTGGGGGAAACCCCCTACGAGCAGTACTTC. It translates to CASSLVSLGETPYEQYF. The chain links TRBV7-2 to TRBJ2-7; D may match TRBD1 or TRBD2 (5 bases each). Looked up from germline, CDR1 is SGHTA and CDR2 is FQGNSA. The CDR3 length is 17 residues. Trimming shortened V by 1 base and J by 2 bases, and 18 bases separated the two germline ends. Looking up the rest from reference TRBV7-2 and TRBJ2-7 gives the full variable domain: GAGVSQSPSNKVTEKGKDVELRCDPISGHTALYWYRQSLGQGLEFLIYFQGNSAPDKSGLPSDRFSAERTGGSVSTLTIQRTQQEDSAVYLCASSLVSLGETPYEQYFGPGTRLTVT.

Ten or more counts support this clone. This chain joins TRBV5-4 and TRBJ2-7, with 11 nucleotides matching TRBD2. The J segment lost 4 bases and the V segment lost 1 base, leaving 7 bases of the junction unmatched. Germline CDR1 and CDR2: SGHNT and YYREEE (reference sequence). The CDR3 consists of 16 residues. CDR3 nucleotide sequence: TGTGCCAGCAGCTTGCAGACTAGCGGGATAACATACGAGCAGTACTTC. Its protein is CASSLQTSGITYEQYF.